Below are 9 T cell receptor beta chains sequenced from a single sample in a study of shared clonotypes between healthy human individuals. Repertoires were generated with immunoSEQ multiplex PCR, while TCRdb's copy carries only in-frame clones and drops some. The table lists 2 million to 2.5 million clones, about 90% of them singletons, with 0.3% to 0.45% in the top ten. Specimen: naive CD4+ T cells from PBMCs. This sample's subset: CD45RA+ positively selected. These receptors were taken from a man aged 18 to 29 in good health. Some clones in this sample may be carry-over from other donors' samples.

V gene TRBV7-2 combines with J gene TRBJ2-5, with 10 bases matching TRBD2. V lost 1 base to trimming and J lost 1 base; unmatched junction nucleotides: 6. Germline V CDR1 and CDR2: SGHTA, FQGNSA. CDR3 length equals 17 residues. The CDR3 DNA sequence: TGTGCCAGCAGCTTAGGGACTAGCGGTCGTATCCAAGAGACCCAGTACTTC. Its protein is CASSLGTSGRIQETQYF.

The chain is built from TRBV28 and TRBJ1-1; no firm D call. The CDR3 contains 12 residues. CDR1 is MDHEN, CDR2 SYDVKM, per germline. Deletions cut 7 bases from V and 7 bases from J, with 13 bases between. The CDR3 loop is CASTNLDREAFF. The CDR3 region has the DNA TGTGCCAGCACCAACTTGGACCGTGAAGCTTTCTTT.

The chain employs TRBV5-5 and TRBJ1-5; 7 bases map to TRBD1. This CDR3 is built from 15 residues. The V and J ends lost 1 base and 9 bases, in that order; junction bases with no gene match: 10. Germline-derived CDR1 and CDR2 are SGHKS and YYEKEE (reference sequence). The CDR3 loop is CASSLKGQAAGPQHF. The CDR3 nucleotides read TGTGCCAGCAGCTTGAAAGGACAGGCCGCAGGGCCCCAGCATTTT.

This clone has a handful of counts. The gene calls are TRBV29-1 and TRBJ1-1; perhaps TRBD1 as D (5 bases). Germline-derived CDR1 and CDR2 are SQVTM and ANQGSEA. V was cut by 5 bases and J by 4 bases, with 17 bases left in between. This CDR3 is 14 amino acids long. The CDR3 here is CSVRDSLRGTEAFF. For the CDR3, the DNA is TGCAGCGTTAGGGACTCACTGCGGGGCACTGAAGCTTTCTTT.

The chain combines TRBV7-6 with TRBJ1-4, with 7 bases fitting TRBD1. The CDR3 has 16 amino acids. The trim removed 5 bases at V and 10 bases at J, leaving 16 bases unmatched. In germline, CDR1 is SGHVS, CDR2 FNYEAQ. The CDR3 loop reads CASSVRQGLNEGKLFF. DNA of the CDR3: TGTGCCAGCAGCGTAAGACAGGGTCTAAATGAAGGAAAACTGTTTTTT.

The chain is built from TRBV29-1 and TRBJ2-1; no clear D gene. The CDR3 has 11 amino acids. V dropped 7 bases and J dropped 10 bases, with 14 bases sitting between them. Germline V lookup: CDR1 SQVTM, CDR2 ANQGSEA. The CDR3: CSATLSAEQFF. The CDR3 bases are TGCAGCGCCACCCTAAGTGCGGAGCAGTTCTTC.

The V gene is TRBV6-1, the J gene TRBJ1-5; tentative D call: TRBD1 (6 bases). The CDR3 loop spans 13 amino acids. V shed 7 bases and J shed 7 bases, with 14 bases lying between them. Looked up from germline, CDR1 is MNHNS and CDR2 is SASEGT. The CDR3 DNA sequence: TGTGCCAGCACCGAAGGGGGGATCCAGCCCCAGCATTTT. It translates to CASTEGGIQPQHF.

The rearrangement links TRBV28 to TRBJ2-3; TRBD2 is a possible D gene (6 bases). Germline CDR1 is MDHEN and CDR2 is SYDVKM. CDR3 length: 14 amino acids. The ends were cut back, 1 base at V and 5 bases at J, with 10 bases in the middle. CDR3 DNA sequence: TGTGCCAGCAGTTTATCTAGCGTGGTAGATACGCAGTATTTT. This encodes CASSLSSVVDTQYF.

V gene TRBV19 combines with J gene TRBJ1-4, with D possibly TRBD1 on 5 matching bases. This CDR3 spans 16 amino acids. Germline-derived CDR1 and CDR2 are LNHDA and SQIVND (reference sequence). The germline V and J ends were trimmed by 1 base and 7 bases, with 16 bases remaining between them. The CDR3 loop is CASSIGLGEAGEKLFF. CDR3 DNA sequence: TGTGCCAGTAGTATAGGTTTGGGGGAAGCAGGTGAAAAACTGTTTTTT.